Shown below are 23 T cell receptor beta chains from a single sample sequenced in a study of shared clonotypes between healthy human individuals. Measured with immunoSEQ multiplex PCR; TCRdb has only the in-frame clones, and not every one. The sample contains roughly 2 million clones, about 95% of which appear only once. Only CD45RO-negative cells positively selected for CCR7 counted as naive CD8 cells, so terminally differentiated effector memory CD45RA+ cells were excluded. Material: naive CD8+ T cells sorted from blood. Receptors originate from a man aged 18-30 years in good health.

V usage is TRBV27 and J usage is TRBJ2-3, with 8 bases matching TRBD2. This CDR3 region has 14 residues. Germline assignment: CDR1 MNHEY and CDR2 SMNVEV (reference sequence). The trim removed 5 bases at V and 2 bases at J, leaving 3 bases unmatched. The CDR3 DNA reads as TGTGCCAGCAGTGCACTAGCGGCCACAGATACGCAGTATTTT. Translation: CASSALAATDTQYF.

This chain connects TRBV6-1 to TRBJ1-2, with D possibly matching TRBD1 (5 bases). Trimming removed 7 bases at V and 2 bases at J, with 11 bases between. In germline, CDR1 is MNHNS, CDR2 SASEGT. CDR3 length: 13 residues. The CDR3 DNA is TGTGCCAGCAAACAGACAGTCAACTATGGCTACACCTTC. Translation: CASKQTVNYGYTF.

The rearrangement joins TRBV19 to TRBJ2-7, with D unclear. CDR1 LNHDA and CDR2 SQIVND come from the germline V gene (reference sequence). Trimming took 1 base from V and 2 from J, leaving 9 bases between them. The CDR3 length is 14 residues. The CDR3 DNA follows: TGTGCCAGTAGTATAGGGAACGATGCCTACGAGCAGTACTTC. Amino acids: CASSIGNDAYEQYF.

The chain combines TRBV30 with TRBJ2-3; the D gene is possibly TRBD2 (6 bases). Germline CDR1 GTSNPN, CDR2 SVGIG (reference sequence). CDR3 length: 14 residues. V was cut by 5 bases and J by 2 bases, with 14 bases left in between. The CDR3 loop is CAWGEAGLTDTQYF. The CDR3 DNA reads as TGTGCCTGGGGGGAGGCAGGTCTCACAGATACGCAGTATTTT.

The chain is built from TRBV4-3 and TRBJ2-1; no reliable D call. Trimming took off 0 bases at V and 5 bases at J, with 17 bases between the two ends. The CDR3 consists of 17 residues. Germline CDR1 LGHNA, CDR2 YSLEER. This CDR3 reads CASSQELSYGANNEQFF. CDR3 in DNA: TGCGCCAGCAGCCAAGAGTTATCATACGGAGCGAACAATGAGCAGTTCTTC.

V is TRBV30 and J is TRBJ2-3, with TRBD2 matching over 8 bases. J lost 4 bases, V lost 4 bases, and 13 bases had no gene match. In germline, CDR1 is GTSNPN, CDR2 SVGIG (reference sequence). There are 16 residues in the CDR3. The CDR3 DNA follows: TGTGCCTGGACCGTTGGGACTAGTGAGTTCGCAGATACGCAGTATTTT. This sequence encodes CAWTVGTSEFADTQYF.

The chain joins TRBV4-1 to TRBJ1-2; D may be TRBD1 (5 bases). The CDR3 spans 17 residues. The ends were cut back, 3 bases at V and 0 bases at J, with 17 bases in the middle. From germline, CDR1 is MGHRA and CDR2 YSYEKL. The CDR3 loop reads CASSQGLLGGSNYGYTF. CDR3 sequence (DNA): TGCGCCAGCAGCCAGGGGCTGCTGGGGGGTTCTAACTATGGCTACACCTTC.

The CDR3 loop reads CASSHDRGLNEQYF. In DNA, the CDR3 is TGTGCCAGCAGCCATGACAGGGGGCTGAACGAGCAGTACTTC. V is TRBV5-4 and J is TRBJ2-7; 10 bases align to TRBD1. V lost 4 bases and J lost 5; bases outside the gene matches: 6. This CDR3 spans 14 amino acids. Germline V gene sequence: CDR1 SGHNT, CDR2 YYREEE (reference sequence).

V and J are TRBV6-1 and TRBJ1-4; no definite D call. V was cut by 10 bases and J by 0 bases, with 15 bases left in between. CDR3 length equals 15 residues. In germline, CDR1 is MNHNS, CDR2 SASEGT. This chain's CDR3 is CATGRGSATNEKLFF. As DNA, the CDR3 is TGTGCCACCGGCCGGGGTTCCGCAACTAATGAAAAACTGTTTTTT.

J is TRBJ2-2 and V is TRBV11-2, with 7 positions matching TRBD2. The germline V gene encodes CDR1 SGHAT and CDR2 FQNNGV. The V segment lost 2 bases and the J segment 4 bases; nucleotides outside the gene matches: 13. The CDR3 extends over 18 amino acids. CDR3 nucleotides: TGTGCCAGCAGCTTAATCCCCGGCGGGAGTATCGGCACCGGGGAGCTGTTTTTT. Protein product: CASSLIPGGSIGTGELFF.

J is TRBJ2-1 and V is TRBV13, with TRBD1 as a possible D gene (6 bases). Trimming removed 4 bases at V and 3 bases at J, with 16 bases between. The length of the CDR3 is 16 residues. Per germline, CDR1 PRHDT and CDR2 FYEKMQ (reference sequence). DNA of the CDR3: TGTGCCAGCAGCTACGGGACATCTGGTAGCTACAATGAGCAGTTCTTC. Translated, it gives CASSYGTSGSYNEQFF.

With regard to this clone: One end of the junction is discordant with germline, which a read error may explain. The chain is built from TRBV6-1 and TRBJ1-1; D call uncertain. From germline, CDR1 is MNHNS and CDR2 SASEGT. The CDR3 is 15 amino acids. The CDR3 DNA follows: TGTGCCAGCAGTGTCCCCGGGCGGATGAACGCTGAAGCTTTCTTT. Protein sequence: CASSVPGRMNAEAFF.

The chain carries TRBV5-5 and TRBJ1-5; D not certain. With 1 base removed from V and 3 bases from J, the gap between germline ends came to 5 bases. The germline V gene has CDR1 SGHKS and CDR2 YYEKEE (reference sequence). The CDR3 contains 13 residues. The DNA for the CDR3 is TGTGCCAGCAGCTTGAGCGTCAATCAGCCCCAGCATTTT. This sequence encodes CASSLSVNQPQHF.

The chain couples TRBV2 to TRBJ2-7, with a weak D call TRBD1 (5 bases). Deletions cut 8 bases from V and 2 bases from J, with 13 bases between. The germline gives CDR1 SNHLY, CDR2 FYNNEI. This CDR3 contains 13 residues. The CDR3 DNA reads TGTGCCAGCGGGGCGGAGTTGACCTACGAGCAGTACTTC. This gives the protein CASGAELTYEQYF.

In regard to this clone: The sample has other DNA sequences that encode this CDR3 too. V usage is TRBV7-9 and J usage is TRBJ2-5, with D unclear. The germline V gene encodes CDR1 SEHNR and CDR2 FQNEAQ (reference sequence). The CDR3 spans 14 residues. V dropped 4 bases and J dropped 2 bases, with 11 bases sitting between them. CDR3: CASSSPGGQETQYF. The CDR3 DNA follows: TGTGCCAGCAGCTCGCCAGGTGGGCAAGAGACCCAGTACTTC. The full variable domain, its missing parts supplied by reference TRBV7-9 and TRBJ2-5, is DTGVSQNPRHKITKRGQNVTFRCDPISEHNRLYWYRQTLGQGPEFLTYFQNEAQLEKSRLLSDRFSAERPKGSFSTLEIQRTEQGDSAMYLCASSSPGGQETQYFGPGTRLLVL.

The rearrangement links TRBV6-4 to TRBJ2-1; D is unclear. CDR3 length equals 11 residues. Trimming left V 11 bases short and J 8 bases short, with 13 bases between. Germline-derived CDR1 and CDR2 are MRHNA and SNTAGT. The chain's CDR3 is CASRYGDEQFF. The CDR3 bases are TGTGCCTCACGATACGGAGATGAGCAGTTCTTC.

V usage is TRBV11-2 and J usage is TRBJ2-4; TRBD1 might be the D (6 bases). CDR1 is SGHAT and CDR2 is FQNNGV in the germline V gene. Trimming took off 5 bases at V and 2 bases at J, with 13 bases between the two ends. The CDR3 is 15 amino acids. This chain's CDR3 is CASSPTDRPKNIQYF. Here the CDR3 DNA reads TGTGCCAGCAGCCCCACCGACAGGCCCAAAAACATTCAGTACTTC.

The chain employs TRBV7-2 and TRBJ1-1; the D is unclear. The CDR3 spans 13 residues. Germline lookup yields CDR1 SGHTA and CDR2 FQGNSA. Trimming pared 2 bases from V and 0 bases from J, leaving 4 bases between. The CDR3 reads CASSLPLNTEAFF. CDR3 DNA: TGTGCCAGCAGCTTACCCCTGAACACTGAAGCTTTCTTT.

V and J are TRBV19 and TRBJ1-4, with D unclear. The germline V and J ends were trimmed by 0 bases and 8 bases, with 13 bases remaining between them. Germline V gene lookup returns CDR1 LNHDA and CDR2 SQIVND (reference sequence). The CDR3 length is 15 residues. Here the CDR3 DNA reads TGTGCCAGTAGTATAGATGGGGAGACGGCGGAAAAACTGTTTTTT. It yields the protein CASSIDGETAEKLFF.

This rearrangement joins TRBV6-5 to TRBJ1-5; D gene ambiguous. Trimming removed 5 bases from V and 3 bases from J, with 11 bases in between. Germline lookup yields CDR1 MNHEY and CDR2 SVGAGI. The CDR3 totals 14 residues. DNA of the CDR3: TGTGCCAGCAGTACTGCTGGAGCCAATCAGCCCCAGCATTTT. Translating it yields CASSTAGANQPQHF.

V gene TRBV27 combines with J gene TRBJ2-7; possibly TRBD2 for D (6 bases). Per germline, CDR1 MNHEY and CDR2 SMNVEV (reference sequence). The CDR3 covers 15 residues. Trimming took 0 bases from V and 0 from J, leaving 9 bases between them. The CDR3 DNA reads as TGTGCCAGCAGTTTATCCGGAGGGGTCTCCTACGAGCAGTACTTC. Encoded protein: CASSLSGGVSYEQYF.

V usage is TRBV29-1 and J usage is TRBJ2-1; D is uncertain. The CDR3 is made up of 15 amino acids. Trimming pared 6 bases from V and 7 bases from J, leaving 22 bases between. CDR1 is SQVTM and CDR2 is ANQGSEA in the germline V gene. CDR3 sequence reads: CSVCWVSFLSNEQFF. The CDR3 nucleotides are TGCAGCGTCTGTTGGGTGTCCTTTTTGTCAAATGAGCAGTTCTTC.

CDR3 protein: CASTLMDSGNTIYF. CDR3 in DNA: TGTGCCAGCACCCTGATGGACTCTGGAAACACCATATATTTT. This chain uses TRBV7-2 with TRBJ1-3; D is ambiguous. From germline, CDR1 is SGHTA and CDR2 FQGNSA. The CDR3 loop spans 14 amino acids. V lost 7 bases to trimming and J lost 0 bases, with 10 bases between them.